The rows below give T cell receptor beta chains drawn from one sample of a study of T cells in pancreatic ductal adenocarcinoma. Sequenced by immunoSEQ multiplex PCR; TCRdb stores in-frame clones only, minus some. The sample consists of roughly 20,000 clones, around nine tenths of them appearing once. The sequencing input was PBMCs. Receptors originate from a human donor with pancreatic ductal adenocarcinoma. The CDR3 runs from the conserved cysteine through the conserved F or W. The D gene is left open where the match is weak. Size tells how often a clone was seen (once, few, many) or the class of an expanded clone, and some rows leave it out.

clone size,J gene,D gene,V gene,CDR3 length,CDR3 DNA,CDR3 protein
-,TRBJ2-5,TRBD1,TRBV28,13,TGTGCCACCTCCGGGACAGCGCAAGAGACCCAGTACTTC,CATSGTAQETQYF
once,TRBJ2-1,-,TRBV7-9,16,TGTGCCAGCAGCCCGCGGGGGCAGACCTCCTACAATGAGCAGTTCTTC,CASSPRGQTSYNEQFF
-,TRBJ1-4,-,TRBV5-6,15,TGTGCCAGCAACGAATGGGGCTTCGGGGGGGAAAAACTGTTTTTT,CASNEWGFGGEKLFF
-,TRBJ1-2,-,TRBV15,14,TGTGCCACCAGCGGCGGTGGGGGGTTCTATGGCTACACCTTC,CATSGGGGFYGYTF
-,TRBJ1-1,-,TRBV27,15,TGTGCCAGCAGTGTGACAGGAAAAATGAACACTGAAGCTTTCTTT,CASSVTGKMNTEAFF
-,TRBJ1-4,TRBD1,TRBV5-1,15,TGCGCCAGCAGCTCCCGACAGGGTGGGCGTGAAAAACTGTTTTTT,CASSSRQGGREKLFF
-,TRBJ1-2,-,TRBV7-2,14,TGTGCCAGCAGCCGCGGGGGGGATAACTATGGCTACACCTTC,CASSRGGDNYGYTF
-,TRBJ2-1,-,TRBV7-2,17,TGTGCCAGCAGCCGTAAATGGGGTGGAGGCGGGACTGATGAGCAGTTCTTC,CASSRKWGGGGTDEQFF
-,TRBJ2-7,-,TRBV7-9,15,TGTGCCAGCAGCTCCGGAGGGACAGCAACCTACGAGCAGTACTTC,CASSSGGTATYEQYF
-,TRBJ2-1,-,TRBV27,15,TGTGCCAGCAGTTTGATGACAGTCTCCTACAATGAGCAGTTCTTC,CASSLMTVSYNEQFF
-,TRBJ2-7,-,TRBV5-4,16,TGTGCCAGCAGCTTGGGCCGGTCCAGGGATACCTACGAGCAGTACTTC,CASSLGRSRDTYEQYF
few,TRBJ1-5,TRBD1,TRBV28,15,TGTGCCAGCAGTTTATTAGGGACAGGGGATCAGCCCCAGCATTTT,CASSLLGTGDQPQHF
-,TRBJ1-4,-,TRBV14,15,TGTGCCAGCAGCCAAGGCGGGAGTCCCAATGAAAAACTGTTTTTT,CASSQGGSPNEKLFF
-,TRBJ1-2,TRBD1,TRBV7-3,14,TGTGCCAGCAGCCCAGGGACAGGAAACCCTGACTACACCTTC,CASSPGTGNPDYTF
-,TRBJ2-1,TRBD2,TRBV28,14,TGTGCCAGCAGTTGGGGACTAGCGAGCAATGAGCAGTTCTTC,CASSWGLASNEQFF
few,TRBJ2-5,-,TRBV28,16,TGTGCCAGCAGCCCACTGAGGGGGTTGAGCGGAGAGACCCAGTACTTC,CASSPLRGLSGETQYF
-,TRBJ1-2,-,TRBV19,13,TGTGCCAGTAGCGAGGAACTGCACTATGGCTACACCTTC,CASSEELHYGYTF
-,TRBJ1-1,-,TRBV28,13,TGTGCCAGTCAACCCCAGGTGAACACTGAAGCTTTCTTT,CASQPQVNTEAFF
-,TRBJ2-2,-,TRBV7-2,15,TGTGCCAGCAGCTCTGGACTGGGGAACACCGGGGAGCTGTTTTTT,CASSSGLGNTGELFF
-,TRBJ2-7,TRBD1,TRBV14,14,TGTGCCAGCAGCTTTGGACAGGGGTTCCACGAGCAGTACTTC,CASSFGQGFHEQYF
-,TRBJ2-7,-,TRBV7-8,15,TGTGCCAGCAGCTTAGCGCGAGGTATCTCCTACGAGCAGTACTTC,CASSLARGISYEQYF
-,TRBJ2-7,-,TRBV7-3,14,TGTGCCAGCAGCTTAAATACAGAATCCTACGAGCAGTACTTC,CASSLNTESYEQYF
-,TRBJ2-2,-,TRBV6-5,16,TGTGCCAGCAGTTCGGTCCCTCCAGCGGACACCGGGGAGCTGTTTTTT,CASSSVPPADTGELFF
-,TRBJ2-3,TRBD2,TRBV30,13,TGTGCCTGGAGCGGACTAGCGGGGGGTGCGCAGTATTTT,CAWSGLAGGAQYF
-,TRBJ2-7,TRBD1,TRBV27,15,TGTGCCAGCAGAACAACTCCGGGACAGACGTACGAGCAGTACTTC,CASRTTPGQTYEQYF
-,TRBJ2-5,TRBD2,TRBV28,13,TGTGCCAGCAGTAGCGGGGGGGCGGAGACCCAGTACTTC,CASSSGGAETQYF
-,TRBJ1-2,-,TRBV20-1,11,TGCAGTGCTAGGGACTTTGGTAGCTACACCTTC,CSARDFGSYTF
-,TRBJ2-3,TRBD1,TRBV7-9,15,TGTGCCAGCAGCGACGGGACAGATAGCACAGATACGCAGTATTTT,CASSDGTDSTDTQYF
-,TRBJ1-1,-,TRBV5-1,13,TGCGCCAGCAGCTTTTTCGGTAACACTGAAGCTTTCTTT,CASSFFGNTEAFF